The entry that follows covers one TCR beta chain sequence. The repertoire was sequenced with immunoSEQ multiplex PCR; TCRdb's copy has only in-frame clones and lacks some. This sample has 4,400 or so clones; around 80% occur once, and the top ten carry about 13%. The V end lost 0 bases, the J end lost 1 base, and 9 bases lay between the germline ends. Germline lookup yields CDR1 LNHDA and CDR2 SQIVND (reference sequence). The CDR3 sequence is 15 residues long. This sample was taken from a study of tumour-infiltrating T cells in Burkitt lymphoma. Study at large: Survival, overall and progression-free, tracked with productive clonality.

Source material: tumor tissue. The receptor was derived from a human donor with diffuse large B-cell lymphoma. Some clones in this sample may be carry-over from other donors' samples. This chain uses TRBV19 with TRBJ2-5; no clear D. CDR3 nucleotide sequence: TGTGCCAGTAGTATAGATGGCGGTCTCCAAGAGACCCAGTACTTC. Its translation is CASSIDGGLQETQYF.